The T cell receptor beta chain described here comes from a study of blood T cell repertoires in COVID-19 (dated by TCRdb to the early 2020s). For the wider study: Samples from collaborators originated in the United States, Italy and Spain and spanned both the acute and convalescent phases of COVID-19. Deeply sampled blood TCRbeta repertoires from subjects exposed to, actively infected with, or recovered from COVID-19 were included in the dataset. HLA class I and class II types, where available, came from metadata supplied by the sample provider rather than from assay-based typing. Nearly every sample came with metadata listing a de-identified subject ID, COVID-19 status, age in years and sex. The repertoires were made available in a free public database intended to serve as a resource for research on the immune response to SARS-CoV-2. The material from the prospective study consisted of cDNA or gDNA derived from T cells, B-cell-depleted T cells, or PBMCs. Samples came from the ongoing ImmuneRACE study (first 160 participants) plus 1,254 subjects from 6 global collaborators.

General findings and caveats noted by the study authors: The quantity of clinical and demographic metadata differed by source and by participant and was supplied without curation.

TCRbeta CDR3 regions were amplified from genomic DNA using the immunoSEQ Assay, a bias-controlled multiplex PCR. For the original study's pipeline: The number of nucleated cells in each sample was estimated from the amplification of reference gene primers within the assay. To quantify the absolute abundance of each unique TCRbeta CDR3 rearrangement, sequence reads were collapsed and filtered. Productive Simpson clonality was computed per sample as the square root of Simpson's diversity index over productive rearrangements. This is the immuneACCESS table as TCRdb keeps it, with only in-frame sequences that have V and J called. A part of the clones is gone; compared with another copy, unresolved V genes explain less than half, and the rest is unexplained. Clone size and the V and J calls come from that table; the DNA yielded D and trimming. A total of about 50,000 clones appear in this sample, approximately 87% of them only once. Clones ranked in the top ten supply approximately 5.6% of the sample.

Whole blood was collected in K2EDTA tubes by collaborating institutions according to the institutions' own protocols. Collaborator samples were shipped for TCRbeta analysis as frozen whole blood, isolated PBMCs, or DNA extracted from either sample type. On this clone: There is no known antigen for this receptor. No much larger clone exists at a distance of one base, and base qualities are not known.

From the cysteine through the phenylalanine, the CDR3 covers 18 amino acids. This entry keeps only the CDR3 DNA: 54 bases, framed from base 1. The trim is 0 bases for V and 1 base for J, with a gap of 17 bases between the germline ends. The chain couples TRBV23-1 to TRBJ2-3; matching of 7 bases hints at TRBD2 as the D gene. TRBV23-1 belongs to the ORF category, with a function that is uncertain. The TCR was taken from a woman aged 55-70 years with acute or convalescent COVID-19. Sample: peripheral blood. The DNA sequence is given as TGCGCCAGCAGTCAATCGGAGGGGGGGTACCAGGGCACAGATACGCAGTATTTT. This codes for CASSQSEGGYQGTDTQYF.